This T cell receptor beta chain emerged from a study of cytomegalovirus exposure and HLA in healthy donors. As for the study in general: Early released data comprised approximately 85 million unique TCRs from HLA-typed donors.

Per the germline V gene, CDR1 is SGHNT and CDR2 is YYREEE (reference sequence). There are 14 residues in the CDR3. The germline V and J ends were trimmed by 4 bases and 2 bases, with 11 bases remaining between them. The PCR ran on 60 Vbeta and 13 Jbeta primers. The protocol was immunoSEQ multiplex PCR, while the TCRdb copy is restricted to in-frame clones and leaves out a portion. The sample consists of some 150,000 clones, approximately 87% of them appearing once. The rearrangement links TRBV5-4 to TRBJ2-3; tentatively, D is TRBD1 (6 bases). The sequence came from a man aged 35 to 55 in good health and CMV-seronegative. Sequencing was carried out using PBMCs. The CDR3 region is CASSRGQITDTQYF. CDR3 DNA sequence: TGTGCCAGCAGCCGCGGACAGATCACAGATACGCAGTATTTT.